The 8 T cell receptor beta chains listed next were all sequenced from one sample in a study of blood T cell repertoires in COVID-19. Profiled with immunoSEQ multiplex PCR; TCRdb holds only in-frame clones, not every one. The sample carries roughly 100,000 clones, approximately 92% recorded once. The sample consisted of peripheral blood. These receptors all stem from a woman aged 45-65 years with COVID-19, enrolled during active disease.

The chain carries TRBV7-9 and TRBJ1-5; 10 bases agree with TRBD1. Trimming at V came to 1 base and at J to 6 bases, leaving 15 bases not matched to a gene. This CDR3 has 19 amino acids. Germline lookup yields CDR1 SEHNR and CDR2 FQNEAQ (reference sequence). This CDR3 is CASSLGQRAGTGVCQPQHF. The CDR3 DNA sequence: TGTGCCAGCAGCTTAGGGCAGAGAGCCGGGACAGGGGTTTGTCAGCCCCAGCATTTT.

The DNA of the CDR3 is TGTGCCAGCAGCTCAAGGGCGGGACTTCTTAATGAGCAGTTCTTC. Amino acids: CASSSRAGLLNEQFF. The V and J genes are TRBV5-6 and TRBJ2-1; weak D call: TRBD2 (6 bases). CDR3 length: 15 amino acids. The germline V gene encodes CDR1 SGHDT and CDR2 YYEEEE. V was trimmed by 3 bases and J by 7 bases, leaving 17 bases between them.

This chain joins TRBV6-5 and TRBJ2-7; D is unclear. The ends were cut back, 8 bases at V and 2 bases at J, with 7 bases in the middle. The CDR3 length is 11 residues. CDR1 and CDR2 (germline): MNHEY, SVGAGI. CDR3 in DNA: TGTGCCAGCGGCCGTCCCTACGAGCAGTACTTC. Translation: CASGRPYEQYF.

This clone was observed a single time. This chain connects TRBV19 to TRBJ1-2; 9 positions match TRBD1. CDR1 is LNHDA and CDR2 is SQIVND in the germline V gene (reference sequence). Trimming removed 11 bases from V and 8 bases from J; junction bases left unmatched: 15. The CDR3 has 14 residues. CDR3 DNA sequence: TGTGCCTCAGGTGCCGGGACAGGGAATGGGGGCTACACCTTC. It translates to CASGAGTGNGGYTF. Together with reference TRBV19 and TRBJ1-2, the CDR3 gives the full variable domain: DGGITQSPKYLFRKEGQNVTLSCEQNLNHDAMYWYRQDPGQGLRLIYYSQIVNDFQKGDIAEGYSVSREKKESFPLTVTSAQKNPTAFYLCASGAGTGNGGYTFGSGTRLTVV.

As DNA, the CDR3 is TGTGCCATCAACACAGGGGATGGCAATCAGCCCCAGCATTTT. Translated: CAINTGDGNQPQHF. V and J are TRBV21-1 and TRBJ1-5; the DNA was not used to check the table's D call, TRBD1. TRBV21-1 is reported as a pseudogene. The CDR3 is made up of 14 amino acids.

The gene calls are TRBV19 and TRBJ2-1; TRBD2 agrees at 11 bases. This CDR3 comprises 19 residues. In germline, CDR1 is LNHDA, CDR2 SQIVND (reference sequence). Trimming at V came to 5 bases and at J to 0 bases, leaving 12 bases not matched to a gene. In DNA form, the CDR3 reads TGTGCCAGTAGTCCCCCTTGGTCTAGCGGGGGGACCTCCTACAATGAGCAGTTCTTC. Amino acid sequence: CASSPPWSSGGTSYNEQFF. The whole variable domain, filled in from reference TRBV19 and TRBJ2-1, reads DGGITQSPKYLFRKEGQNVTLSCEQNLNHDAMYWYRQDPGQGLRLIYYSQIVNDFQKGDIAEGYSVSREKKESFPLTVTSAQKNPTAFYLCASSPPWSSGGTSYNEQFFGPGTRLTVL.

This clone was seen a single time. The V call is TRBV2, the J call TRBJ2-7; TRBD2 matches at 11 bases. V lost 5 bases to trimming and J lost 0 bases; unmatched junction nucleotides: 3. The CDR3 sequence is 15 residues long. The germline gives CDR1 SNHLY, CDR2 FYNNEI. CDR3 in amino acids: CASSRTSGRSYEQYF. Here the CDR3 DNA reads TGTGCCAGCAGTCGGACTAGCGGGCGCTCCTACGAGCAGTACTTC.

To note about this clone: At one of its ends the junction is not consistent with the germline gene, which may arise from a read error. V usage is TRBV10-3 and J usage is TRBJ1-6, with 8 bases fitting TRBD1. The CDR3 covers 16 residues. Germline CDR1 reads ENHRY; CDR2 reads SYGVKD. CDR3: CAISGTGSEYSSPLHF. The DNA of the CDR3 is TGTGCCATCAGTGGGACAGGGAGCGAGTATAGTTCACCCCTCCACTTT.